One sample yielded the 27 T cell receptor beta chains listed below, sequenced in a study of cytomegalovirus exposure and HLA in healthy donors. Primers included in the PCR were 60 Vbeta and 13 Jbeta primers. Measured with immunoSEQ multiplex PCR; TCRdb has only the in-frame clones, and not every one. The sample records around 180,000 clones, over 75% being singletons. Sequencing input: PBMCs. The receptors were sampled from a girl in the first two years of life in good health and CMV-seronegative.

V and J are TRBV5-4 and TRBJ2-5; tentatively, D is TRBD1 (6 bases). The CDR3 extends over 16 amino acids. V lost 3 bases and J 1 base, leaving 16 bases between the germline ends. CDR1 and CDR2 from the germline V gene are SGHNT and YYREEE (reference sequence). The CDR3 region has the DNA TGTGCCAGCAGCTCTGACCCTCAGGGGTCCCAAGAGACCCAGTACTTC. This gives the protein CASSSDPQGSQETQYF.

The chain combines TRBV19 with TRBJ2-1; D might be TRBD1 (5 bases). Trimming stripped 3 bases from V and 0 bases from J, with 15 bases between. The CDR3 spans 17 residues. The V gene's germline CDR1 is LNHDA and CDR2 SQIVND (reference sequence). DNA of the CDR3: TGTGCCAGTAGTATCTGGGGCTACAGGAGCTCCTACAATGAGCAGTTCTTC. Amino acid sequence: CASSIWGYRSSYNEQFF.

V and J are TRBV6-1 and TRBJ2-7; TRBD1 matches 7 bases. CDR3 length equals 14 residues. V lost 7 bases and J lost 4; bases outside the gene matches: 10. In germline, CDR1 is MNHNS, CDR2 SASEGT. CDR3 protein: CASNKQGRKYEQYF. Here the CDR3 DNA reads TGTGCCAGCAATAAACAGGGGAGAAAATACGAGCAGTACTTC.

This clone showed up just a few times. The chain uses TRBV5-1 and TRBJ1-3, with D possibly TRBD1 on 5 matching bases. Germline values: CDR1 SGHRS, CDR2 YFSETQ. The CDR3 extends over 16 amino acids. The V gene lost 0 bases and the J gene lost 4 bases, with 14 bases spanning the gap. The chain's CDR3 is CASSLEGLAGGNTIYF. Written as DNA, the CDR3 is TGCGCCAGCAGCTTGGAGGGGCTAGCGGGGGGAAACACCATATATTTT. The variable domain in full, with the rest retrieved from reference TRBV5-1 and TRBJ1-3, is KAGVTQTPRYLIKTRGQQVTLSCSPISGHRSVSWYQQTPGQGLQFLFEYFSETQRNKGNFPGRFSGRQFSNSRSEMNVSTLELGDSALYLCASSLEGLAGGNTIYFGEGSWLTVV.

This sequence joins TRBV13 and TRBJ1-4, with D possibly matching TRBD1 (5 bases). The CDR3 covers 16 residues. V was cut by 7 bases and J by 7 bases, with 22 bases left in between. CDR1 and CDR2 from the germline V gene are PRHDT and FYEKMQ (reference sequence). The CDR3 coding sequence is TGTGCCAGCACCCAAAGCGACGGGGGTAGGATTGAAAAACTGTTTTTT. Its protein is CASTQSDGGRIEKLFF.

The rearrangement joins TRBV5-4 to TRBJ1-1; D is unclear. CDR3 length equals 13 residues. Germline CDR1 reads SGHNT; CDR2 reads YYREEE (reference sequence). Trimming stripped 2 bases from V and 3 bases from J, with 8 bases between. The CDR3 loop is CASSLTADTEAFF. For the CDR3, the DNA is TGTGCCAGCAGCTTAACAGCGGACACTGAAGCTTTCTTT. Full variable domain (rest looked up from reference TRBV5-4 and TRBJ1-1): ETGVTQSPTHLIKTRGQQVTLRCSSQSGHNTVSWYQQALGQGPQFIFQYYREEENGRGNFPPRFSGLQFPNYSSELNVNALELDDSALYLCASSLTADTEAFFGQGTRLTVV.

This chain uses TRBV6-1 with TRBJ2-7; 7 bases line up with TRBD2. Trimming cost V 8 bases and J 4 bases; bases outside gene matches: 14. CDR1 and CDR2 from the germline V gene are MNHNS and SASEGT. CDR3 length: 15 amino acids. CDR3 nucleotide sequence: TGTGCCAGCTTGGCTCATCAAGCGGGACGGTACGAGCAGTACTTC. As protein: CASLAHQAGRYEQYF.

CDR3 in amino acids: CATTSRGELFF. CDR3 coding DNA: TGTGCCACCACTAGCCGCGGGGAGCTGTTTTTT. The V gene is TRBV6-6, the J gene TRBJ2-2; perhaps TRBD2 as D (6 bases). The germline V gene encodes CDR1 MNHNY and CDR2 SVGAGI (reference sequence). V was cut by 10 bases and J by 7 bases, with 10 bases left in between. The CDR3 contains 11 residues.

This chain links TRBV6-5 with TRBJ1-1; the match to TRBD1 covers 7 bases. Germline trimming cut 6 bases from V and 1 base from J; bases unmatched to any gene: 5. The CDR3 runs 14 residues. Germline V gene sequence: CDR1 MNHEY, CDR2 SVGAGI. Here the CDR3 DNA reads TGTGCCAGCAGACGACAGGGCTCGAACACTGAAGCTTTCTTT. This translates into CASRRQGSNTEAFF.

Regarding this clone: A read error may account for a junction end that differs from germline. V usage is TRBV7-8 and J usage is TRBJ1-1, with 7 bases matching TRBD1. Germline loops: CDR1 SGHVS, CDR2 FQNEAQ. The CDR3 covers 15 residues. CDR3 sequence: CVSSLGARGDTEAFF. Written as DNA, the CDR3 is TGTGTCAGCAGCTTAGGGGCCAGGGGGGACACTGAAGCTTTCTTT.

The chain links TRBV5-1 to TRBJ2-1, with 7 nucleotides matching TRBD2. Germline CDR1 reads SGHRS; CDR2 reads YFSETQ. This CDR3 comprises 12 residues. The V segment lost 2 bases and the J segment 12 bases; nucleotides outside the gene matches: 5. CDR3 amino acids: CASSFGRGGQFF. For the CDR3, the DNA is TGCGCCAGCAGCTTTGGGAGGGGCGGGCAGTTCTTC.

The V and J genes are TRBV2 and TRBJ1-5; TRBD1 might be the D (5 bases). The length of the CDR3 is 16 residues. V was clipped by 6 bases and J by 0 bases, with 15 bases between them. CDR1 is SNHLY and CDR2 is FYNNEI in the germline V gene. This chain's CDR3 is CASRRDRSYSNQPQHF. The DNA for the CDR3 is TGTGCCAGCAGGAGAGACAGAAGTTATAGCAATCAGCCCCAGCATTTT.

The chain couples TRBV13 to TRBJ2-7; the match to TRBD2 covers 9 bases. Trimming removed 0 bases from V and 3 bases from J; junction bases left unmatched: 6. Germline loops: CDR1 PRHDT, CDR2 FYEKMQ (reference sequence). CDR3 length: 16 residues. The CDR3 nucleotides are TGTGCCAGCAGCTTAGGCCATGGCGGGGGGGGCTACGAGCAGTACTTC. Translation: CASSLGHGGGGYEQYF.

This clone was recorded once. The CDR3 DNA reads TGTGCCAGCAGCCAAGAGGGCGCGGGGGGTAGGACCGGGGAGCTGTTTTTT. It yields the protein CASSQEGAGGRTGELFF. The chain is built from TRBV4-2 and TRBJ2-2; TRBD2 aligns across 8 bases. Losses at the gene ends were 0 bases for V and 5 bases for J; bases not matched to a gene: 8. The V gene's germline CDR1 is LGHNA and CDR2 YNFKEQ. This CDR3 spans 17 amino acids.

The chain couples TRBV14 to TRBJ1-3, with D unresolved. The CDR3 has 13 residues. Germline loops: CDR1 SGHDN, CDR2 FVKESK. Between the trimmed V and J ends, which lost 4 bases and 0 bases, there was a span of 4 bases. This CDR3 reads CASSRHSGNTIYF. The CDR3 nucleotides read TGTGCCAGCAGCCGACACTCTGGAAACACCATATATTTT. The whole variable domain, remainder taken from reference TRBV14 and TRBJ1-3, is EAGVTQFPSHSVIEKGQTVTLRCDPISGHDNLYWYRRVMGKEIKFLLHFVKESKQDESGMPNNRFLAERTGGTYSTLKVQPAELEDSGVYFCASSRHSGNTIYFGEGSWLTVV.

DNA of the CDR3: TGTGCCAGCAGGTACAGAATTTTGAACACTGAAGCTTTCTTT. This encodes CASRYRILNTEAFF. The chain has TRBV27 and TRBJ1-1; D uncertain. Germline V gives CDR1 MNHEY, CDR2 SMNVEV (reference sequence). Trimming took off 6 bases at V and 0 bases at J, with 11 bases between the two ends. The CDR3 runs 14 residues.

This clone has a handful of counts. The V and J genes are TRBV12-5 and TRBJ2-3; D is possibly TRBD2 (6 bases). The CDR3 has 17 amino acids. The germline V and J ends were trimmed by 1 base and 3 bases, with 17 bases remaining between them. The germline V gene encodes CDR1 LGHNT and CDR2 FRNRAP. CDR3 in DNA: TGTGCTAGTGGTTTGGGGGGACTTCCGGACGAGACAGATACGCAGTATTTT. It codes for CASGLGGLPDETDTQYF.

Here the CDR3 reads CASRLIDTQYF. The CDR3 DNA sequence: TGTGCCAGCAGACTAATCGATACGCAGTATTTT. This chain joins TRBV2 and TRBJ2-3; D uncertain. The germline CDR1 and CDR2 sequences are SNHLY and FYNNEI. The CDR3 extends over 11 amino acids. The germline V and J ends were trimmed by 6 bases and 6 bases, with 7 bases remaining between them. Using reference TRBV2 and TRBJ2-3 for the parts outside the CDR3, the full variable domain is EPEVTQTPSHQVTQMGQEVILRCVPISNHLYFYWYRQILGQKVEFLVSFYNNEISEKSEIFDDQFSVERPDGSNFTLKIRSTKLEDSAMYFCASRLIDTQYFGPGTRLTVL.

This clone was picked up one time. The gene calls are TRBV5-4 and TRBJ1-4; tentative D call: TRBD1 (5 bases). Germline CDR1 reads SGHNT; CDR2 reads YYREEE (reference sequence). CDR3 size: 15 residues. Deletions cut 1 base from V and 8 bases from J, with 15 bases between. The CDR3 loop reads CASSLFGGGKEKLFF. The CDR3 DNA follows: TGTGCCAGCAGCTTGTTCGGGGGGGGGAAGGAAAAACTGTTTTTT.

This clone was counted only a few times. V and J are TRBV11-2 and TRBJ2-1; D gene uncertain. CDR3 length equals 12 residues. Deletions cut 3 bases from V and 7 bases from J, with 7 bases between. From germline, CDR1 is SGHAT and CDR2 FQNNGV. The CDR3 region has the DNA TGTGCCAGCAGCTTGCGGCCAAATGAGCAGTTCTTC. Its translation: CASSLRPNEQFF.

V is TRBV5-4 and J is TRBJ2-1; possible D gene TRBD1, 6 bases. CDR1 is SGHNT, CDR2 YYREEE, per germline (reference sequence). This CDR3 comprises 15 residues. V was trimmed by 5 bases and J by 8 bases, leaving 20 bases between them. The DNA for the CDR3 is TGTGCCAGCAGTCGTCAAGGGACACTCAGGGATGAGCAGTTCTTC. Its protein product is CASSRQGTLRDEQFF.

This chain uses TRBV12-5 with TRBJ1-6, with D perhaps matching TRBD1 (5 bases). This CDR3 is built from 13 residues. Germline values: CDR1 LGHNT, CDR2 FRNRAP. V was pared by 5 bases and J by 7 bases, with 9 bases between. DNA for the CDR3: TGTGCTAGTGGTCTTAACAGGAATTCACCCCTCCACTTT. Its protein product is CASGLNRNSPLHF.

This chain joins TRBV10-3 and TRBJ1-2, with 9 nucleotides matching TRBD1. The CDR3 runs to 13 residues. Germline assignment: CDR1 ENHRY and CDR2 SYGVKD. V lost 10 bases to trimming and J lost 6 bases; unmatched junction nucleotides: 9. The CDR3 loop reads CATIRQGGDGYTF. The CDR3 DNA reads TGTGCCACCATAAGACAGGGGGGGGATGGCTACACCTTC.

This sequence joins TRBV9 and TRBJ1-3; 8 bases map to TRBD1. The V gene's germline CDR1 is SGDLS and CDR2 YYNGEE. The CDR3 is 16 residues long. After removal of 0 bases from V and 2 bases from J, the junction contained 4 bases not matched to a gene. Here the CDR3 DNA reads TGTGCCAGCAGCGTAGGGACAGGGAGAACTGGAAACACCATATATTTT. It codes for CASSVGTGRTGNTIYF. The whole variable domain, remainder taken from reference TRBV9 and TRBJ1-3, is DSGVTQTPKHLITATGQRVTLRCSPRSGDLSVYWYQQSLDQGLQFLIQYYNGEERAKGNILERFSAQQFPDLHSELNLSSLELGDSALYFCASSVGTGRTGNTIYFGEGSWLTVV.

The rearrangement joins TRBV27 to TRBJ1-6; 10 bases fit TRBD1. Germline V gene lookup returns CDR1 MNHEY and CDR2 SMNVEV (reference sequence). This CDR3 has 13 residues. V gave up 7 bases and J gave up 9 bases; unmatched junction bases: 3. DNA of the CDR3: TGTGCCAGCAAAGGACAGGGGGGTTCACCCCTCCACTTT. Amino acids: CASKGQGGSPLHF.

V gene TRBV6-1 combines with J gene TRBJ2-7, with a possible D match to TRBD2 (6 bases). CDR1 is MNHNS and CDR2 is SASEGT in the germline V gene. This CDR3 has 13 residues. V dropped 4 bases and J dropped 4 bases, with 11 bases sitting between them. The CDR3 DNA reads TGTGCCAGCAGTGTGGGACTGATATACGAGCAGTACTTC. Its protein is CASSVGLIYEQYF.

This chain joins TRBV29-1 and TRBJ1-2; 7 bases are shared with TRBD1. This CDR3 is built from 14 residues. V dropped 6 bases and J dropped 8; count of bases not matched to a gene: 15. Germline loops: CDR1 SQVTM, CDR2 ANQGSEA. CDR3 DNA: TGCAGCGTCGAAAGCCCAGGGGGTGATAAGGGCTACACCTTC. It encodes CSVESPGGDKGYTF.